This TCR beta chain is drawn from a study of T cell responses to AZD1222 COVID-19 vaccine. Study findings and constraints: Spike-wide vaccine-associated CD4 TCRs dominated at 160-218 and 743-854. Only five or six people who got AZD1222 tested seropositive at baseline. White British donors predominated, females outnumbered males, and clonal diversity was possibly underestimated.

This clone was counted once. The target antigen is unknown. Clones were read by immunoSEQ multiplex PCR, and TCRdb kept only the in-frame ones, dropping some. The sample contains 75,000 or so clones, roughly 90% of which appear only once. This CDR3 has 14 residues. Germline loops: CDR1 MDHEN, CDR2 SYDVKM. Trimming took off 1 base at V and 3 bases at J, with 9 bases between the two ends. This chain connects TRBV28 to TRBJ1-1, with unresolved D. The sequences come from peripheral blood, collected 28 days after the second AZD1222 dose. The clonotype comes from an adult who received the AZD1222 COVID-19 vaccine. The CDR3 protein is CASSLSQIYTEAFF. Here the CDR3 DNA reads TGTGCCAGCAGTTTATCACAGATATACACTGAAGCTTTCTTT. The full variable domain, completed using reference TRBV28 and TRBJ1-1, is DVKVTQSSRYLVKRTGEKVFLECVQDMDHENMFWYRQDPGLGLRLIYFSYDVKMKEKGDIPEGYSVSREKKERFSLILESASTNQTSMYLCASSLSQIYTEAFFGQGTRLTVV.